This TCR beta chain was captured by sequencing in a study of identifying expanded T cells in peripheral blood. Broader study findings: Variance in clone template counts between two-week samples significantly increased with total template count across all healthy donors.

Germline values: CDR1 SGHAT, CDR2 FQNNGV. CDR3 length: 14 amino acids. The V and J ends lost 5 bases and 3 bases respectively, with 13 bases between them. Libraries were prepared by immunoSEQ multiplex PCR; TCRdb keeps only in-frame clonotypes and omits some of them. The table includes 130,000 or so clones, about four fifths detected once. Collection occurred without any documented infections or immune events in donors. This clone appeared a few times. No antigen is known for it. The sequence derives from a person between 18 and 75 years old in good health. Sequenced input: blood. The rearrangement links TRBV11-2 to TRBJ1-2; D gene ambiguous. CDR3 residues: CASSQTQIDYGYTF. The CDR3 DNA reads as TGTGCCAGCAGCCAGACTCAGATCGACTATGGCTACACCTTC.